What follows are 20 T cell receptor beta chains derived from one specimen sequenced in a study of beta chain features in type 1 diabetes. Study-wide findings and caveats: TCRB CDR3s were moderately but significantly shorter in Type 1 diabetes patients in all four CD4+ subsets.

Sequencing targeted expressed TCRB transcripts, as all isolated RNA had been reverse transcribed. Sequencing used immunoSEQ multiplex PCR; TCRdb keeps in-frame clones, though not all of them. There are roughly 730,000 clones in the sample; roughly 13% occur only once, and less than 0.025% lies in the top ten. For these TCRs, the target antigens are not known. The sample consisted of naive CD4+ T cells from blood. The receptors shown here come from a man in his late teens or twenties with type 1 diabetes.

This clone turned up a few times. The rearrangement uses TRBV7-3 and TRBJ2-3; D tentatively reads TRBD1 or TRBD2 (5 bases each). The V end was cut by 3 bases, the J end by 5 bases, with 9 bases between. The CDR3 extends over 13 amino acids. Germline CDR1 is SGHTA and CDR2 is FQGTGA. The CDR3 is CASSLGTGDTQYF. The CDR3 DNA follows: TGTGCCAGCAGCTTGGGGACGGGAGATACGCAGTATTTT. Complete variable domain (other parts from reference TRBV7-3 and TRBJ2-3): GAGVSQTPSNKVTEKGKYVELRCDPISGHTALYWYRQSLGQGPEFLIYFQGTGAADDSGLPNDRFFAVRPEGSVSTLKIQRTERGDSAVYLCASSLGTGDTQYFGPGTRLTVL.

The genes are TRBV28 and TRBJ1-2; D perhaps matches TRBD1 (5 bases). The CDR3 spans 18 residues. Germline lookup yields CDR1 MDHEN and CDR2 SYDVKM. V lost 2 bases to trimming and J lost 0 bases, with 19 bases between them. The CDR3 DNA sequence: TGTGCCAGCAGTTTAAAGTTTCGGGAAGGGGTAACTAACTATGGCTACACCTTC. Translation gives CASSLKFREGVTNYGYTF.

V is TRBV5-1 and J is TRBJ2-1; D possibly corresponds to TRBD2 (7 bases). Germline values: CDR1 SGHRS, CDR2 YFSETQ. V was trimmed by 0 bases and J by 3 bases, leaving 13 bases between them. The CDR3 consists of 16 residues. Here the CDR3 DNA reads TGCGCCAGCAGCTTGGTTGCGGGGGCCCTCTACAATGAGCAGTTCTTC. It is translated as CASSLVAGALYNEQFF.

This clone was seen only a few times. CDR3 coding DNA: TGTGCCTGGACCGGCGGGACAGGGGGCGTCGGCGGGGAGCTGTTTTTT. Translation: CAWTGGTGGVGGELFF. The chain uses TRBV30 and TRBJ2-2, with 12 bases identical to TRBD1. Germline V gives CDR1 GTSNPN, CDR2 SVGIG (reference sequence). CDR3 length: 16 amino acids. With V trimmed by 4 bases and J by 7 bases, 10 bases remained unmatched.

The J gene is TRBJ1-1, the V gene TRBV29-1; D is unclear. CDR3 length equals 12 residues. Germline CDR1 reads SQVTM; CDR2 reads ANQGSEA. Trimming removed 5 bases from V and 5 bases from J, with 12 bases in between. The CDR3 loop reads CSVTETGTEAFF. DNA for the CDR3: TGCAGCGTTACGGAAACGGGTACTGAAGCTTTCTTT.

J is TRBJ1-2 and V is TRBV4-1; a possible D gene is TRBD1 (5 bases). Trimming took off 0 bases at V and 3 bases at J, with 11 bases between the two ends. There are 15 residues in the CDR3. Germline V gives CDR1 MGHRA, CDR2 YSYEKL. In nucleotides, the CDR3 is TGCGCCAGCAGCCAAGATCAGGGTCCGGACTATGGCTACACCTTC. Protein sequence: CASSQDQGPDYGYTF.

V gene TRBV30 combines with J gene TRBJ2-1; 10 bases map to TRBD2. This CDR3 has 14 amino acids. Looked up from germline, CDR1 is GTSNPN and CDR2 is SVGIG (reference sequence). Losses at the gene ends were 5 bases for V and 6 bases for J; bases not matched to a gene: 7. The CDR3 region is CAWALSGGFNEQFF. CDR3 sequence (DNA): TGTGCCTGGGCACTTAGCGGGGGGTTCAATGAGCAGTTCTTC.

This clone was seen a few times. The CDR3 loop is CSVPGQYEQYF. For the CDR3, the DNA is TGCAGCGTTCCCGGACAATACGAGCAGTACTTC. The chain recombines TRBV29-1 with TRBJ2-7; D might be TRBD1 (5 bases). The CDR3 is 11 amino acids. The V gene lost 5 bases and the J gene lost 4 bases, with 9 bases spanning the gap. The V gene's germline CDR1 is SQVTM and CDR2 ANQGSEA.

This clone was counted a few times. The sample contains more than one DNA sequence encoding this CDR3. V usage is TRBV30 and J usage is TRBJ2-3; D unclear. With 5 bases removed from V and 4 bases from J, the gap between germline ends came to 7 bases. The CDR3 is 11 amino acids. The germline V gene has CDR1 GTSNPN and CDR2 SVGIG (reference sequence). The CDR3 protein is CAWVVADTQYF. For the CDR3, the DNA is TGTGCCTGGGTTGTTGCAGATACGCAGTATTTT.

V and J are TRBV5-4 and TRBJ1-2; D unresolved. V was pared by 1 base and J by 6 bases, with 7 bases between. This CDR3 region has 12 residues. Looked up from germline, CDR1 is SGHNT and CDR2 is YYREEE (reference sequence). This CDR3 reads CASSLPYDGYTF. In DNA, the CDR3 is TGTGCCAGCAGCTTGCCCTATGATGGCTACACCTTC.

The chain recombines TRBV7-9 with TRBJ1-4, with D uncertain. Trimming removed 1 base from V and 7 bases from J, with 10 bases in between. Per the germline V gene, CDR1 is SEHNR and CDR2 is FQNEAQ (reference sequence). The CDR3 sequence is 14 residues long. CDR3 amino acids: CASSLGEGGEKLFF. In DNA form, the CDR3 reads TGTGCCAGCAGCTTAGGGGAAGGAGGTGAAAAACTGTTTTTT.

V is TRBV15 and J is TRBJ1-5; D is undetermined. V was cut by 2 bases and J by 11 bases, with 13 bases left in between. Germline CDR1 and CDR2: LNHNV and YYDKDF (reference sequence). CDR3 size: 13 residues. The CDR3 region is CATSRKHGSAQHF. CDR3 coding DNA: TGTGCCACCAGCAGAAAACACGGTTCAGCCCAGCATTTT. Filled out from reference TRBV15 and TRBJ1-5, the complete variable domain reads DAMVIQNPRYQVTQFGKPVTLSCSQTLNHNVMYWYQQKSSQAPKLLFHYYDKDFNNEADTPDNFQSRRPNTSFCFLDIRSPGLGDTAMYLCATSRKHGSAQHFGDGTRLSIL.

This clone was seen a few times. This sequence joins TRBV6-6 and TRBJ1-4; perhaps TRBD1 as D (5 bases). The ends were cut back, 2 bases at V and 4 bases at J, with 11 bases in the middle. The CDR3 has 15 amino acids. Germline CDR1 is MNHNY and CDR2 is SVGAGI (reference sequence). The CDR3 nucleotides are TGTGCCAGCAGTTACGGAGACAGCCGTAATGAAAAACTGTTTTTT. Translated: CASSYGDSRNEKLFF.

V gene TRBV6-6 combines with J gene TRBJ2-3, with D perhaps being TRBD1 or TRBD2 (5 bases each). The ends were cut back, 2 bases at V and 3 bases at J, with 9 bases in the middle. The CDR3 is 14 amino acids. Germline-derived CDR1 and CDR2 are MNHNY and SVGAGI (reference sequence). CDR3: CASSYMGETDTQYF. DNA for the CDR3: TGTGCCAGCAGTTACATGGGGGAGACAGATACGCAGTATTTT.

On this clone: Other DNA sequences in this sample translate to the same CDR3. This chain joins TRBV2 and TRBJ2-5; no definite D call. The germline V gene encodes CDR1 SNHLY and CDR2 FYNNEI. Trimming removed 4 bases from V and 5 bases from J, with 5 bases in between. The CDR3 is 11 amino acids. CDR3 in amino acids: CASSVSETQYF. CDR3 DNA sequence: TGTGCCAGCAGTGTTTCCGAGACCCAGTACTTC.

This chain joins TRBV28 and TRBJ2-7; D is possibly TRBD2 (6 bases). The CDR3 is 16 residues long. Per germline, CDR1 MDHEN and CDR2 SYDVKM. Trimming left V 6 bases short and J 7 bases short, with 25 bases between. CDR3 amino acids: CASSPYPSGGLGEQYF. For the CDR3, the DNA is TGTGCCAGCAGCCCTTATCCCTCCGGAGGGCTGGGAGAGCAGTACTTC.

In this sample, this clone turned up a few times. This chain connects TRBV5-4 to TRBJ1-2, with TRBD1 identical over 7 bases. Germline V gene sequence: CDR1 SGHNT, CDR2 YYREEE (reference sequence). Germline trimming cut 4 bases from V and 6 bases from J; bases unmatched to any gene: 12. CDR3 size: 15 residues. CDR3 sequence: CASSHRSTGMDGYTF. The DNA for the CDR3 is TGTGCCAGCAGCCATCGCTCGACAGGGATGGATGGCTACACCTTC.

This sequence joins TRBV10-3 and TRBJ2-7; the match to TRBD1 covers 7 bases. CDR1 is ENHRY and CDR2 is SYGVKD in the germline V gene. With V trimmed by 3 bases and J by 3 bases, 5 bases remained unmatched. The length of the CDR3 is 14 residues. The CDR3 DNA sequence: TGTGCCATCAGTGATCTGGACAGGAACTACGAGCAGTACTTC. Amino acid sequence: CAISDLDRNYEQYF.

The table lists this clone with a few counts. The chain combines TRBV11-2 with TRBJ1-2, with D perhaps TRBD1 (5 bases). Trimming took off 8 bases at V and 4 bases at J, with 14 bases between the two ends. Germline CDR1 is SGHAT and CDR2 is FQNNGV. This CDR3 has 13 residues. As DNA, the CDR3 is TGTGCCAGCTCACTCAGGGATTTCTATGGCTACACCTTC. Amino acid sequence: CASSLRDFYGYTF.

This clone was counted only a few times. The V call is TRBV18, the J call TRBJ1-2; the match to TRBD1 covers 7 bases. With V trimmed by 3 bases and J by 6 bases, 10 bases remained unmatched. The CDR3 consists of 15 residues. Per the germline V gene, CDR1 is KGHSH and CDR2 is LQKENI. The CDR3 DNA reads TGTGCCAGCTCACCGCGACAGGGACCTTTGGATGGCTACACCTTC. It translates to CASSPRQGPLDGYTF.